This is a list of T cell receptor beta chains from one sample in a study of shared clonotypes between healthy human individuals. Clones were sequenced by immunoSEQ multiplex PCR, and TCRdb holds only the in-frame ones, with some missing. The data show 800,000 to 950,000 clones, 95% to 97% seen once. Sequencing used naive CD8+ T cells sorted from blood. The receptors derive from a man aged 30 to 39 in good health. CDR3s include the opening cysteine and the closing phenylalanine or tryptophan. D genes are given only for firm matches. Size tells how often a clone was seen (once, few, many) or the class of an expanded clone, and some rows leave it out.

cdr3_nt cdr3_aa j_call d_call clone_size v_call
TGTGCCAGCAGCTTGGGACTAGCGGGAGTGGGCACCGGGGAGCTGTTTTTT CASSLGLAGVGTGELFF TRBJ2-2 TRBD2 . TRBV7-6
TGTGCCAGCAGTGCCGGACTAGCGGGGACCTACAATGAGCAGTTCTTC CASSAGLAGTYNEQFF TRBJ2-1 TRBD2 . TRBV27
TGCGCCAGCAGCTGGACTAGCGGACTCTACGAGCAGTACTTC CASSWTSGLYEQYF TRBJ2-7 TRBD2 . TRBV5-1
TGCGCCAGCAGCCAGGATTCCTTGGGGGCTGGAAACACCATATATTTT CASSQDSLGAGNTIYF TRBJ1-3 . . TRBV4-3
TGTGCCAGCAGCCCAGGGGGCAATGAGCAGTTCTTC CASSPGGNEQFF TRBJ2-1 TRBD1 . TRBV9
TGTGCCAGCAGCCCCAGGGGGCACAGCAATCAGCCCCAGCATTTT CASSPRGHSNQPQHF TRBJ1-5 TRBD1 . TRBV27
TGTGCTAGTGGTTTGGAGGATCCGGGACTAGGTGTAAACAATGAGCAGTTCTTC CASGLEDPGLGVNNEQFF TRBJ2-1 TRBD2 . TRBV12-5
TGTGCCAGCAGCCATTCACCCTCCGGGACAGGGGACTCCTACACCGGGGAGCTGTTTTTT CASSHSPSGTGDSYTGELFF TRBJ2-2 TRBD1 . TRBV9
TGCAGCGCCGTTGATGGGTCTACAGGGACCGGGGAGCTGTTTTTT CSAVDGSTGTGELFF TRBJ2-2 . . TRBV29-1
TGCGCCAGCAGCCAAGCCCCCAACTACGAGCAGTACTTC CASSQAPNYEQYF TRBJ2-7 . . TRBV4-1
TGCGCCAGCAGCCAAGATAGTAGTGTATCGGGGCTCCAGCATTTT CASSQDSSVSGLQHF TRBJ1-5 . . TRBV4-1
TGCGCCAGCAGCCCGGACATGGTCGGCGAGCAGTACTTC CASSPDMVGEQYF TRBJ2-7 . . TRBV5-1
TGTGCCAGTAACCGAGGGGACTACGAGCAGTACTTC CASNRGDYEQYF TRBJ2-7 . . TRBV10-3
TGCGCCAGCCTCGGGGACACAGATACGCAGTATTTT CASLGDTDTQYF TRBJ2-3 . . TRBV10-2
TGTGCCAGCAGCGGCCTGGGGATCTACGAGCAGTACTTC CASSGLGIYEQYF TRBJ2-7 . . TRBV11-2
TGCAGCGGGACCGGGACTAGCACGGGAGAGCAGTACTTC CSGTGTSTGEQYF TRBJ2-7 TRBD2 . TRBV29-1
TGTGCCAGCAGCTTGGGGCAGACTGAAGCTTTCTTT CASSLGQTEAFF TRBJ1-1 . few TRBV11-2
TGTGCCACCCTTCACCCCGGTTGGGGTCCGTCCTACAATGAGCAGTTCTTC CATLHPGWGPSYNEQFF TRBJ2-1 . . TRBV18
TGTGCCAGCAGTTACTCGGGAGGGTGGCGAAACACCATATATTTT CASSYSGGWRNTIYF TRBJ1-3 . . TRBV6-5
TGTGCCAGTAGTATCCTACTAGCGGGGGGGGACAATGAGCAGTTCTTC CASSILLAGGDNEQFF TRBJ2-1 TRBD2 . TRBV19
TGTGCCAGCAGTTTCGGACAGCCACTCTCCTATAATTCACCCCTCCACTTT CASSFGQPLSYNSPLHF TRBJ1-6 . . TRBV27
TGTGCCAGCTCACCACGACTTGAATACGAGCAGTACTTC CASSPRLEYEQYF TRBJ2-7 . . TRBV18
TGTGCCAGCAGAACAGGGAACACTGAAGCTTTCTTT CASRTGNTEAFF TRBJ1-1 . once TRBV27
TGTGCCAGCAGCTTGGCACTAGCGTCGGGCGAGCAGTACTTC CASSLALASGEQYF TRBJ2-7 TRBD2 . TRBV5-6
TGTGCCAGCCTTGATCCTAGGGGGCAGACGCAGTATTTT CASLDPRGQTQYF TRBJ2-3 TRBD1 . TRBV5-5
TGCGCCAGCAGCCAAGTAGGGACTACCACCGGGGAGCTGTTTTTT CASSQVGTTTGELFF TRBJ2-2 TRBD2 . TRBV4-1
TGTGCCAGCAGTTACGACCGACGTTTGGAAAAACTGTTTTTT CASSYDRRLEKLFF TRBJ1-4 . . TRBV6-5
TGTGCCAGCAGTTACTCCCTGGGGACTGAAGCTTTCTTT CASSYSLGTEAFF TRBJ1-1 . . TRBV6-5
TGTGCCAGCACCCCCAGCCAGGGGGTCCCACAAGAGACCCAGTACTTC CASTPSQGVPQETQYF TRBJ2-5 TRBD1 once TRBV7-9
TGTGCCAGCAGTAGACTAGCCTTCGCAGAGACCCAGTACTTC CASSRLAFAETQYF TRBJ2-5 TRBD2 . TRBV6-6
TGTGCCAGCAGTTTTATACCCCAGGACACTGAAGCTTTCTTT CASSFIPQDTEAFF TRBJ1-1 . . TRBV27
TGTGCCAGCAGCGTAGCGAAGGGACTAGCGGGAGTTCAGGCCACCGGGGAGCTGTTTTTT CASSVAKGLAGVQATGELFF TRBJ2-2 TRBD2 . TRBV9
TGTGCCAGCAGCTACGGACTAGCTAGGGGCACAGATACGCAGTATTTT CASSYGLARGTDTQYF TRBJ2-3 TRBD2 . TRBV28
TGCAGCGTTGGATTTGGACAGGGGGAAGGAAACACCATATATTTT CSVGFGQGEGNTIYF TRBJ1-3 TRBD1 . TRBV29-1
TGTGCCAGCAGCATCACAGGGGCACATTACAATGAGCAGTTCTTC CASSITGAHYNEQFF TRBJ2-1 TRBD1 . TRBV11-3
TGCGCCAGCAGCTCGTCAGGGGGCTACGAGCAGTACTTC CASSSSGGYEQYF TRBJ2-7 TRBD1 . TRBV4-1
TGTGCCAGCAGGTGGGGGGGCGGAGCTGATACGCAGTATTTT CASRWGGGADTQYF TRBJ2-3 . . TRBV27
TGTGCCAGCAGTCAACAGGGCCGCGAGCAGTACTTC CASSQQGREQYF TRBJ2-7 . . TRBV6-5
TGTGCCAGCGCTCCTGTTGAGCGGGGTAACACAGATACGCAGTATTTT CASAPVERGNTDTQYF TRBJ2-3 TRBD2 . TRBV28
TGTGCCAGCAGCTCCGAACTAGCGGGAACTCGTGGTGAGCAGTTCTTC CASSSELAGTRGEQFF TRBJ2-1 TRBD2 . TRBV5-6
TGTGCCAGCAGCTCCCACATTGACGGGAGCAGCAATGAGCAGTTCTTC CASSSHIDGSSNEQFF TRBJ2-1 . . TRBV7-6
TGCGCCAGCACTTGGACTAGCGGGGATTACGAGCAGTACTTC CASTWTSGDYEQYF TRBJ2-7 TRBD2 . TRBV5-1
TGTGCCAGCAGCCAAATACGAGGGGTGGAAAAACTGTTTTTT CASSQIRGVEKLFF TRBJ1-4 . . TRBV7-9
TGTGCCAGTAGTATCGCAGGGATCCACGAGCAGTACTTC CASSIAGIHEQYF TRBJ2-7 . . TRBV19
TGTGCCAGCAGTGAATACGAAGGACTTCATTACGAGCAGTACTTC CASSEYEGLHYEQYF TRBJ2-7 . . TRBV25-1
TGTGCCAGCCAAGCAAAACCAATCCTGGGGGATACGCAGTATTTT CASQAKPILGDTQYF TRBJ2-3 . once TRBV6-5
TGTGCCAGCAGTTTTAGCGGGCCGGGCTACAATGAGCAGTTCTTC CASSFSGPGYNEQFF TRBJ2-1 TRBD2 . TRBV6-5
TGCGCCAGCAGCCAGTGGACAGGGAGCAATCAGCCCCAGCATTTT CASSQWTGSNQPQHF TRBJ1-5 TRBD1 . TRBV4-1
TGTGCCAGCAGCCAACAAGTAGCTAGCGGGATAACCTACGAGCAGTACTTC CASSQQVASGITYEQYF TRBJ2-7 TRBD2 . TRBV14
TGCGCCAGCCATACAGGGGCAAGGGGGAATGAGCAGTTCTTC CASHTGARGNEQFF TRBJ2-1 TRBD1 . TRBV5-1
TGTGCTAGCCTAGCGCCTAACACCGGGGAGCTGTTTTTT CASLAPNTGELFF TRBJ2-2 . . TRBV7-7
TGTGCCAGCAGTTCACAGGTCTACGAGCAGTACTTC CASSSQVYEQYF TRBJ2-7 . . TRBV7-9
TGTGCCAGCAGCTTATCCACAGGGGTTGATGAGCAGTTCTTC CASSLSTGVDEQFF TRBJ2-1 TRBD1 . TRBV7-8
TGTGCCAGCAGTTTATATCCCCCGGGAGGGCCTGTGAACATTCAGTACTTC CASSLYPPGGPVNIQYF TRBJ2-4 TRBD2 . TRBV27
TGTGCCTGGAGTGCGTGGGACAGGCAAGAGACCCAGTACTTC CAWSAWDRQETQYF TRBJ2-5 TRBD1 . TRBV30
TGTGCCAGCAGTGAATGGACAGCCCCTTCCTATGGCTACACCTTC CASSEWTAPSYGYTF TRBJ1-2 . . TRBV6-1
. CASSVGGGTSEFF TRBJ2-1 . . TRBV9
TGTGCCAGCAGCTTCGGTCCGGGGGAGACCTACGAGCAGTACTTC CASSFGPGETYEQYF TRBJ2-7 . . TRBV7-2